This T cell receptor (beta chain) derives from a study of vaccination effects on CD4 cells after COVID-19. Trimming took 5 bases from V and 3 from J, leaving 14 bases between them. The CDR3 has 15 amino acids. Germline CDR1 is SEHNR and CDR2 is FQNEAQ (reference sequence). Investigators separated out CD4+ T cells once around nine days of culture had passed. The data were produced by immunoSEQ multiplex PCR, yet TCRdb's version contains in-frame clones alone and is incomplete. The table has about 46,000 clones, roughly four fifths seen once. This clone was seen more than once but under ten times. Its antigen is still unknown.

This chain links TRBV7-9 with TRBJ2-1, with D perhaps TRBD1 or TRBD2 (5 bases each). Sequencing used CD4+ T cells from PBMCs cultured without peptide, obtained before COVID-19 vaccination. The clonotype was recovered from a human donor who had a prior SARS-CoV-2 infection. For the CDR3, the DNA is TGTGCCAGCAGCCCACGGGTGGGGGACTACAATGAGCAGTTCTTC. The encoded protein is CASSPRVGDYNEQFF.